One TCR beta chain is described in this entry. Its antigen is unknown. Researchers reported that TCR beta cDNA libraries carried unique molecular identifiers. A population of about 0.95 to 10 million T cells gave rise to roughly 0.5 million cDNA molecules. MiXCR was run by TCRdb on the PCR reads, yielding one entry per CDR3 protein. Here the sample spans 750,000 to 950,000 distinct CDR3 sequences, approximately 53% being singletons. This sample was included in a study of post-analysis software for immune sequencing data. About the research overall: Disease courses included relapsing-remitting, secondary progressive and progressive-relapsing multiple sclerosis.

Study-level results: Clustering by F measure revealed strong co-clustering among samples prepared together in one batch. Controls had significantly higher normalized Chao1 diversity than multiple sclerosis patients.

The receptor's source is a girl aged 5 to 17 with multiple sclerosis. The sample taken for sequencing was blood.

In DNA, the CDR3 is TGTGCCAGCAGCTTAGGAGACAAGTTCCCACACTCCTCCTACAATGAGCAGTTCTTC. It is translated as CASSLGDKFPHSSYNEQFF. The J gene is TRBJ2-1, the V gene TRBV7-9; D not resolved. From germline, CDR1 is SEHNR and CDR2 FQNEAQ (reference sequence). V lost 1 base and J lost 0, with 19 bases in between. This CDR3 has 19 amino acids.